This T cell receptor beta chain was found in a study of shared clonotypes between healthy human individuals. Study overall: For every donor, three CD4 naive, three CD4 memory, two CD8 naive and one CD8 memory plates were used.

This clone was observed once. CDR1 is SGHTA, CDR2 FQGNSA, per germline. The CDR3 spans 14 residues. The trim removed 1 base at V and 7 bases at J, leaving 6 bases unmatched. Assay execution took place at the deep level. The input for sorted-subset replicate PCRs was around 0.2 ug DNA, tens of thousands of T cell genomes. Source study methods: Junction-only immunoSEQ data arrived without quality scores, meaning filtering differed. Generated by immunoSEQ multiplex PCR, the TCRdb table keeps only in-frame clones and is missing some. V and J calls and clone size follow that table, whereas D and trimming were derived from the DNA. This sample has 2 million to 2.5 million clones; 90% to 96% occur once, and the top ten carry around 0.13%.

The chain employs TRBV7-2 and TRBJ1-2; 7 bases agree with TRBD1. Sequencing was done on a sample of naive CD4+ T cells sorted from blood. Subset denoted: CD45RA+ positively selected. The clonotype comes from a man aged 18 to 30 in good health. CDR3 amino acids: CASSLVGQLSGYTF. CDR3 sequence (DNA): TGTGCCAGCAGCTTAGTGGGACAGCTAAGTGGCTACACCTTC.